This is a list of T cell receptor beta chains from one sample in a study of shared clonotypes between healthy human individuals. Assay used: immunoSEQ multiplex PCR; TCRdb lists only in-frame clones, some missing. The data show about 2 million clones, about 94% seen once. The specimen sequenced was naive CD8+ T cells sorted from blood. All receptors come from a man aged 18 to 35 in good health. Both conserved end residues are part of each CDR3. Fields, in order: D gene, clone size, J gene, CDR3 length, V gene, CDR3 DNA, CDR3 protein. D genes are given only for firm matches. Not all rows give a size; the values are once, few, many and, for expanded clones, a class.

D gene: TRBD2; clone size: .; J gene: TRBJ2-2; CDR3 length: 17; V gene: TRBV9; CDR3 DNA: TGTGCCAGCAGCCCAATCGGACTAGCGGGAGACACCGGGGAGCTGTTTTTT; CDR3 protein: CASSPIGLAGDTGELFF
D gene: .; clone size: .; J gene: TRBJ2-1; CDR3 length: 13; V gene: TRBV27; CDR3 DNA: TGTGCCAGCAGTTTTAACGGAGACAATGAGCAGTTCTTC; CDR3 protein: CASSFNGDNEQFF
D gene: .; clone size: .; J gene: TRBJ2-1; CDR3 length: 12; V gene: TRBV30; CDR3 DNA: TGTGCCTGGAGTGATTCGGGACCGGAGCAGTTCTTC; CDR3 protein: CAWSDSGPEQFF
D gene: .; clone size: .; J gene: TRBJ2-7; CDR3 length: 12; V gene: TRBV7-8; CDR3 DNA: TGTGCCAGCAGCTTAGCATTCTACGAGCAGTACTTC; CDR3 protein: CASSLAFYEQYF
D gene: .; clone size: .; J gene: TRBJ1-2; CDR3 length: 12; V gene: TRBV6-6; CDR3 DNA: TGTGCCAGCAGCCTAGGTCAAGGGGGCTACACCTTC; CDR3 protein: CASSLGQGGYTF
D gene: .; clone size: .; J gene: TRBJ1-5; CDR3 length: 14; V gene: TRBV9; CDR3 DNA: TGTGCCAGCAGCGTAGGCGAGAGCAATCAGCCCCAGCATTTT; CDR3 protein: CASSVGESNQPQHF
D gene: .; clone size: .; J gene: TRBJ1-1; CDR3 length: 15; V gene: TRBV4-1; CDR3 DNA: TGCGCCAGCAGCCATTCGGCAGCCACAAACACTGAAGCTTTCTTT; CDR3 protein: CASSHSAATNTEAFF
D gene: .; clone size: .; J gene: TRBJ2-2; CDR3 length: 16; V gene: TRBV7-6; CDR3 DNA: TGTGCCAGCAGCCCGGTGGGGACGGAGAACACCGGGGAGCTGTTTTTT; CDR3 protein: CASSPVGTENTGELFF
D gene: .; clone size: .; J gene: TRBJ2-4; CDR3 length: 15; V gene: TRBV13; CDR3 DNA: TGTGCCAGCAGCTTACGCGGGATAGCCAAAAACATTCAGTACTTC; CDR3 protein: CASSLRGIAKNIQYF
D gene: TRBD2; clone size: .; J gene: TRBJ2-5; CDR3 length: 17; V gene: TRBV11-2; CDR3 DNA: TGTGCCAGCAGCATGTTCGGGGTAGCGGGAGGGTTAGAGACCCAGTACTTC; CDR3 protein: CASSMFGVAGGLETQYF
D gene: .; clone size: .; J gene: TRBJ1-3; CDR3 length: 15; V gene: TRBV7-6; CDR3 DNA: TGTGCCAGCAGTGGGGGACTGTACTCTGGAAACACCATATATTTT; CDR3 protein: CASSGGLYSGNTIYF
D gene: TRBD1; clone size: .; J gene: TRBJ1-4; CDR3 length: 14; V gene: TRBV7-9; CDR3 DNA: TGTGCCAGCAGCTTAGTCACAGGGGGTGAAAAACTGTTTTTT; CDR3 protein: CASSLVTGGEKLFF
D gene: .; clone size: .; J gene: TRBJ2-3; CDR3 length: 16; V gene: TRBV7-8; CDR3 DNA: TGTGCCAGCAGCTTAGGCTATAGGGCCCTGGGCGATACGCAGTATTTT; CDR3 protein: CASSLGYRALGDTQYF
D gene: .; clone size: once; J gene: TRBJ2-7; CDR3 length: 12; V gene: TRBV7-9; CDR3 DNA: TGTGCCAGCAGCTCCACACCCTTTGAGCAGTACTTC; CDR3 protein: CASSSTPFEQYF
D gene: TRBD1; clone size: .; J gene: TRBJ2-2; CDR3 length: 15; V gene: TRBV10-1; CDR3 DNA: TGCGCCAGCAGTCCCCGGACAGGGGACACCGGGGAGCTGTTTTTT; CDR3 protein: CASSPRTGDTGELFF
D gene: .; clone size: .; J gene: TRBJ1-2; CDR3 length: 14; V gene: TRBV9; CDR3 DNA: TGTGCCAGCAGCGTAGGAGGGATCGGGTATGGCTACACCTTC; CDR3 protein: CASSVGGIGYGYTF
D gene: TRBD2; clone size: .; J gene: TRBJ2-7; CDR3 length: 16; V gene: TRBV4-2; CDR3 DNA: TGTGCCAGCAGCCCCACGGTAGGAGCGGGGGGCTACGAGCAGTACTTC; CDR3 protein: CASSPTVGAGGYEQYF
D gene: .; clone size: .; J gene: TRBJ1-6; CDR3 length: 15; V gene: TRBV28; CDR3 DNA: TGTGCCAGCAGGAGTGACACTTCCTCAAACTCGCCCCTCCACTTT; CDR3 protein: CASRSDTSSNSPLHF
D gene: .; clone size: .; J gene: TRBJ2-7; CDR3 length: 14; V gene: TRBV30; CDR3 DNA: TGTGCCTGGACCACTGGGACGGGGCCCTACGAGCAGTACTTC; CDR3 protein: CAWTTGTGPYEQYF
D gene: .; clone size: .; J gene: TRBJ1-1; CDR3 length: 12; V gene: TRBV14; CDR3 DNA: TGTGCCAGCAGCCGTTACAGCACTGAAGCTTTCTTT; CDR3 protein: CASSRYSTEAFF
D gene: .; clone size: .; J gene: TRBJ1-6; CDR3 length: 16; V gene: TRBV4-3; CDR3 DNA: TGCGCCAGCAGCCGCCTAGGAGGGGGGAATAATTCACCCCTCCACTTT; CDR3 protein: CASSRLGGGNNSPLHF
D gene: .; clone size: .; J gene: TRBJ2-7; CDR3 length: 13; V gene: TRBV30; CDR3 DNA: TGTGCCTGGAGTGTAGACGGGCACGGTGGCCAGTACTTC; CDR3 protein: CAWSVDGHGGQYF
D gene: .; clone size: .; J gene: TRBJ2-1; CDR3 length: 14; V gene: TRBV30; CDR3 DNA: TGTGCCTGGACCCAACAAAACTCCTACAATGAGCAGTTCTTC; CDR3 protein: CAWTQQNSYNEQFF
D gene: .; clone size: .; J gene: TRBJ2-5; CDR3 length: 16; V gene: TRBV28; CDR3 DNA: TGTGCCAGCAGTCCAGTTGGGGAGGGGGACAGCGAGACCCAGTACTTC; CDR3 protein: CASSPVGEGDSETQYF
D gene: TRBD1; clone size: .; J gene: TRBJ2-5; CDR3 length: 16; V gene: TRBV6-5; CDR3 DNA: TGTGCCAGCAGTTACTCGGGACAGGGGCTTCAAGAGACCCAGTACTTC; CDR3 protein: CASSYSGQGLQETQYF
D gene: .; clone size: .; J gene: TRBJ2-7; CDR3 length: 15; V gene: TRBV10-2; CDR3 DNA: TGCGCCAGCAGTTCCAATAGAAATGCGGAATACGAGCAGTACTTC; CDR3 protein: CASSSNRNAEYEQYF
D gene: TRBD1; clone size: .; J gene: TRBJ2-1; CDR3 length: 14; V gene: TRBV6-5; CDR3 DNA: TGTGCCAGCAGTGCCGGACAGGGAAGGAATGAGCAGTTCTTC; CDR3 protein: CASSAGQGRNEQFF
D gene: TRBD2; clone size: .; J gene: TRBJ2-1; CDR3 length: 16; V gene: TRBV2; CDR3 DNA: TGTGCCAGCACCTTTAGCGGGAGCGGCCCCTACAATGAGCAGTTCTTC; CDR3 protein: CASTFSGSGPYNEQFF
D gene: TRBD1; clone size: once; J gene: TRBJ1-1; CDR3 length: 14; V gene: TRBV7-9; CDR3 DNA: TGTGCCAGCAGTCCCAGGGGGCGGAACACTGAAGCTTTCTTT; CDR3 protein: CASSPRGRNTEAFF